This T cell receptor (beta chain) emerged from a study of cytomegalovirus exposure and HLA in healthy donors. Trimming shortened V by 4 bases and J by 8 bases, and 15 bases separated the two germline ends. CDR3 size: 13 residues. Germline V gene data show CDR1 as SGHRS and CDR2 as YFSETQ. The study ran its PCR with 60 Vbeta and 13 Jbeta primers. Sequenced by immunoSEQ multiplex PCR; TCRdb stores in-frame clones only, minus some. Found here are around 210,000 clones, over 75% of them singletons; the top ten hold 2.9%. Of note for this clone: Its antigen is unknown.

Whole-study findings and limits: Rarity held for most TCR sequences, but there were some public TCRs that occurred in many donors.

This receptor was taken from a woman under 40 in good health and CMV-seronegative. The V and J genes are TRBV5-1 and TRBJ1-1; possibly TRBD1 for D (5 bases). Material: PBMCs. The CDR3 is CASSRGTPDEAFF. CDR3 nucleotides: TGCGCCAGCAGCCGCGGGACGCCGGACGAAGCTTTCTTT.